A selection of T cell receptor beta chains follows, all from one sample in a study of beta chain features in type 1 diabetes. The table came from immunoSEQ multiplex PCR; TCRdb's copy has only in-frame clones and leaves some out. Of a few hundred thousand clones listed, roughly a tenth are singletons. What was sequenced was central memory CD4+ T cells from blood. These receptors were taken from a man aged 30 to 39 with type 1 diabetes. Each CDR3 is given with its conserved first and last residue. A D gene is named only where the DNA matches it firmly. Some rows have no size entry. The others give once, few or many, or a class for an expanded clone.

TRBJ2-2,TRBV30,NA,few,13,TGTGCCCGGGGCTGGGGGACCACCGGGGAGCTGTTTTTT,CARGWGTTGELFF
TRBJ2-2,TRBV6-1,NA,few,11,TGTGCCAGCAGTTCCCCCGGGGAGCTGTTTTTT,CASSSPGELFF
TRBJ2-2,TRBV5-6,NA,few,18,TGTGCCAGCAGCTTGCTAGTCCCCCCGATTCGGGACACCGGGGAGCTGTTTTTT,CASSLLVPPIRDTGELFF
TRBJ2-1,TRBV7-2,TRBD2,many,15,TGTGCCAGCAGCTTCTCGACTAGCAGCGACAATGAGCAGTTCTTC,CASSFSTSSDNEQFF
TRBJ2-7,TRBV9,TRBD1,NA,14,TGTGCCAGCCGTTTAACCTTCGGACAGGGCGAGCAGTACTTC,CASRLTFGQGEQYF
TRBJ1-1,TRBV10-3,TRBD1,many,13,TGTGCCATCAGTACCGGGACAGACACTGAAGCTTTCTTT,CAISTGTDTEAFF
TRBJ2-1,TRBV7-3,TRBD1,NA,14,TGTGCCAGCACCCGGGACAGGGGGAACAATGAGCAGTTCTTC,CASTRDRGNNEQFF
TRBJ1-5,TRBV15,TRBD1,few,12,TGTGCCACCAGCAGAGCAGGGGGGCCCCAGCATTTT,CATSRAGGPQHF
TRBJ2-7,TRBV6-1,NA,NA,13,TGTGCCAGCAGTGGGGACACATCCTACGAGCAGTACTTC,CASSGDTSYEQYF
TRBJ2-5,TRBV11-2,NA,NA,18,TGTGCCAGCAGCTTAGATCTGGAGAACAGAAGGTACCAAGAGACCCAGTACTTC,CASSLDLENRRYQETQYF
TRBJ2-7,TRBV7-9,NA,many,13,TGTGCCAGCAGCAGGGGGAACTCCTACGAGCAGTACTTC,CASSRGNSYEQYF
TRBJ1-5,TRBV23-1,NA,NA,11,TGCGCCAGCAGTCAATGCCAGGGGCCGCATTTT,CASSQCQGPHF
TRBJ1-1,TRBV7-9,NA,many,13,TGTGCCAGCAGCTTAGATCTGAACACTGAAGCTTTCTTT,CASSLDLNTEAFF
TRBJ2-7,TRBV5-1,TRBD1,NA,16,TGCGCCAGCAGCCTGGCTGCGCGGGCAGGGGGCCACGAGCAGTACTTC,CASSLAARAGGHEQYF
TRBJ2-3,TRBV10-3,NA,many,15,TGTGCCATCAGTGTCGGCTGGCAGGCCACAGATACGCAGTATTTT,CAISVGWQATDTQYF
TRBJ2-7,TRBV9,NA,few,15,TGTGCCAGCAGCGTACAAGGGCAGGGAGCCTACGAGCAGTACTTC,CASSVQGQGAYEQYF
TRBJ2-3,TRBV9,TRBD2,NA,16,TGTGCCAGCAGCGTCAGCGGGAGGGCCCAGGGGGATACGCAGTATTTT,CASSVSGRAQGDTQYF
TRBJ1-1,TRBV6-1,NA,NA,12,TGTGCCAGCAGCCGTAGGACAGACGAAGCTTTCTTT,CASSRRTDEAFF
TRBJ1-2,TRBV7-2,TRBD1,many,15,TGTGCCAGCAGCCTAGGACAGGGTGGGAACTATGGCTACACCTTC,CASSLGQGGNYGYTF
TRBJ2-7,TRBV5-5,NA,few,15,TGTGCCAGCAGCTTGGGGCTAGTAAGCTCCTACGAGCAGTACTTC,CASSLGLVSSYEQYF
TRBJ2-6,TRBV29-1,TRBD1,few,17,TGCAGCGTCCTGGGAGAGGGGACAGGGGGTGGGGCCAACGTCCTGACTTTC,CSVLGEGTGGGANVLTF
TRBJ2-4,TRBV28,TRBD1,many,19,TGTGCCAGCAGCTATCCACCGGGACAGGGAAAGGACATCAAAAACATTCAGTACTTC,CASSYPPGQGKDIKNIQYF
TRBJ2-7,TRBV4-1,NA,NA,14,TGCGCCAGCAGCCAAGAGTCGAGGAAATCCGAGCAGTACTTC,CASSQESRKSEQYF
TRBJ2-7,TRBV5-6,TRBD1,NA,15,TGTGCCAGCAGCTTGGCAGCCGGACAGGGCTACGAGCAGTACTTC,CASSLAAGQGYEQYF
TRBJ2-1,TRBV11-2,NA,NA,14,TGTGCCAGCAGCTTAGGCCAGGATTGGAATGAGCAGTTCTTC,CASSLGQDWNEQFF
TRBJ2-2,TRBV5-6,TRBD1,many,16,TGTGCCAGCAGCTTCCGCGGGACAGGGGACACCGGGGAGCTGTTTTTT,CASSFRGTGDTGELFF
TRBJ2-7,TRBV5-1,TRBD1,NA,14,TGCGCCAGTTCTTCCGGACAGGAGGCTATTCGGCAGTACTTC,CASSSGQEAIRQYF
TRBJ1-2,TRBV15,NA,NA,16,TGTGCCACCAGCAGAGATGGAGCGGGGCAGGGGAAGGGTTACACCTTC,CATSRDGAGQGKGYTF
TRBJ2-1,TRBV29-1,NA,NA,14,TGCAGCGTTTCCGAATCGGCCTCCTACAATGAGCAGTTCTTC,CSVSESASYNEQFF
TRBJ2-3,TRBV20-1,NA,few,11,TGCAGTGCTCCGATAGCAGATACGCAGTATTTT,CSAPIADTQYF
TRBJ2-3,TRBV9,NA,many,15,TGTGCCAGCAGCGTAGTGGGCCACACTACAGATACGCAGTATTTT,CASSVVGHTTDTQYF
TRBJ2-7,TRBV11-2,TRBD1,NA,15,TGTGCCAGCAGCTTGTCTCAGGGGGCCGGGTACGAGCAGTACTTC,CASSLSQGAGYEQYF
TRBJ2-7,TRBV2,NA,few,10,TGTGCCAGCAGTCACTACGAGCAGTACTTC,CASSHYEQYF
TRBJ1-4,TRBV7-2,NA,many,15,TGTGCCAGCAGCCTTGTGGTAGGGAGGAATGAAAAACTGTTTTTT,CASSLVVGRNEKLFF
TRBJ2-7,TRBV29-1,NA,NA,14,TGCAGCGTTGTACGCACTAGCAAGACCTACGAGCAGTACTTC,CSVVRTSKTYEQYF
TRBJ1-1,TRBV7-2,NA,NA,14,TGTGCCAGCAGCTCCCAGGGAGAGGACACTGAAGCTTTCTTT,CASSSQGEDTEAFF
TRBJ2-7,TRBV6-1,NA,NA,15,TGTGCCAGCAGTGAACCGGCCGGGGCCGTAGACGAGCAGTACTTC,CASSEPAGAVDEQYF
TRBJ2-3,TRBV15,NA,NA,16,TGTGCCACCAGCAGAGTGGGAAGAAGGCGCACAGATACGCAGTATTTT,CATSRVGRRRTDTQYF
TRBJ1-2,TRBV6-5,NA,NA,12,TGTGCCAGCAGGTCTGAGACACCGAGCTACACCTTC,CASRSETPSYTF
TRBJ2-3,TRBV28,NA,few,14,TGTGCCAGCAGTAGGACAGTTGACACAGATACGCAGTATTTT,CASSRTVDTDTQYF
TRBJ2-1,TRBV25-1,NA,once,16,TGTGCCAGCAGCCGCCCGCTACAAGGGGTCTACTTTGGGCAGTTCTTC,CASSRPLQGVYFGQFF
TRBJ1-3,TRBV7-6,NA,few,14,TGTGCCAGCACCCCAATAGGGGCTGGAAACACCATATATTTT,CASTPIGAGNTIYF
TRBJ2-7,TRBV19,TRBD1,NA,16,TGTGCCAGTAGTCCCGGGACAGGGGACAGCTCCTACGAGCAGTACTTC,CASSPGTGDSSYEQYF
TRBJ2-2,TRBV29-1,NA,few,13,TGCAGCGTAAGGACAGGAGGGGACGGGGAGCTGTTTTTT,CSVRTGGDGELFF
TRBJ2-7,TRBV29-1,TRBD1,NA,14,TGCAGCGTTGTAAGGGACAGGGGTTACGGCGAGCAGTACTTC,CSVVRDRGYGEQYF
TRBJ2-5,TRBV27,NA,many,12,TGTGCCAGCACCCCTTTGGAGAAGACCCAGTACTTC,CASTPLEKTQYF
TRBJ2-1,TRBV10-1,TRBD2,few,18,TGCGCCAGCAGTGAGTCGGGCATGCGGGAGGGCTTTGGAAATGAGCAGTTCTTC,CASSESGMREGFGNEQFF
TRBJ1-2,TRBV9,NA,few,14,TGTGCCAGCAGCGTAGGTCCCGGCGAGTACGGCTACACCTTC,CASSVGPGEYGYTF
TRBJ2-6,TRBV27,NA,once,14,TGTGCCAGCAGTTTAGAGTCTGGGGCCAACGTCCTGACTTTC,CASSLESGANVLTF
TRBJ1-6,TRBV2,NA,NA,14,TGTGCCAGCAGTCCAGGCTCCTATAATTCACCCCTCCACTTT,CASSPGSYNSPLHF
TRBJ2-7,TRBV29-1,TRBD1,few,13,TGCAGCGTTGCTATCGACAGGGCCAATGGGCAGTACTTC,CSVAIDRANGQYF
TRBJ1-1,TRBV6-5,NA,few,13,TGTGCCAGCAGTTTAAGAGTGAACACTGAAGCTTTCTTT,CASSLRVNTEAFF